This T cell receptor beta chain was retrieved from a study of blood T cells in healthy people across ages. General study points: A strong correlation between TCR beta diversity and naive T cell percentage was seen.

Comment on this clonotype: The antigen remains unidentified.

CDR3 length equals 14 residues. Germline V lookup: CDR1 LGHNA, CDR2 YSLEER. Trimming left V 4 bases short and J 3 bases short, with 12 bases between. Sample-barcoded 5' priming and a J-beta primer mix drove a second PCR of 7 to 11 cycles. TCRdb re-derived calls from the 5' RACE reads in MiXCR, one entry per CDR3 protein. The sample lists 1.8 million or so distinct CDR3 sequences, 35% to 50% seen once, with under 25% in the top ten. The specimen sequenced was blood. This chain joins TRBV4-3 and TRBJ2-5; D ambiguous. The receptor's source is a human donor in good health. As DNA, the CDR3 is TGCGCCAGCAGCCGTGCGGACGGAGAAGAGACCCAGTACTTC. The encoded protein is CASSRADGEETQYF.